This TCR beta chain was recovered during a study of T-cell reconstitution after alpha-beta-depleted transplantation in children. The TCRbeta library was prepared with unique molecular identifiers. MiXCR, applied by TCRdb to the PCR reads, yields one record per CDR3 protein. Among about 690,000 distinct CDR3 sequences listed, 16% were seen once. This clonotype was recorded a few times. The CDR3 runs 13 residues. Unmatched junction bases numbered 5, after V lost 4 bases and J lost 6 bases. Germline V CDR1 and CDR2: LGHNA, YNFKEQ. Sequencing used PBMCs from the stem cell graft donor, obtained from the stem cell graft. This sequence was found in a human donor who donated a stem cell graft to a child with acute myeloid leukemia. V usage is TRBV4-2 and J usage is TRBJ2-7, with 8 bases aligning to TRBD2. The CDR3 DNA reads TGTGCCAGCAGCCCCGGGACTAGGCGCGAGCAGTACGTC. This sequence encodes CASSPGTRREQYV.